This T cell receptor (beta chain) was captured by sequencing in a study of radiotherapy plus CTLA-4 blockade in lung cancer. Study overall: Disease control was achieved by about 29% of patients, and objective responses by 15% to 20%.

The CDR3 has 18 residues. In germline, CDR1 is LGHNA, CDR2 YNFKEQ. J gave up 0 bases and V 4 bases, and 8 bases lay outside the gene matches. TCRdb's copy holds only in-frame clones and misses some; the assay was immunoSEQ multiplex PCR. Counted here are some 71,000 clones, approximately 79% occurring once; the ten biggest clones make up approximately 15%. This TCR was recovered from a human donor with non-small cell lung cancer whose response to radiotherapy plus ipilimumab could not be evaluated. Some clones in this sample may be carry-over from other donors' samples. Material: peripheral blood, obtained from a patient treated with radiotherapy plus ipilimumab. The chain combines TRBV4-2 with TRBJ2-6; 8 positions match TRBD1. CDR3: CASSPMTGADSGANVLTF. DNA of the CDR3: TGTGCCAGCAGCCCCATGACAGGGGCCGACTCTGGGGCCAACGTCCTGACTTTC.